This T cell receptor (beta chain) is drawn from a study of blood T cell repertoires in COVID-19 (dated by TCRdb to about 2020). In the study overall: Samples covering the acute and convalescent phases of COVID-19 were provided by collaborators in the United States, Italy and Spain. The repertoires were made available in a free public database intended to serve as a resource for research on the immune response to SARS-CoV-2. The material from the prospective study consisted of cDNA or gDNA derived from T cells, B-cell-depleted T cells, or PBMCs. HLA class I and class II types, where available, came from metadata supplied by the sample provider rather than from assay-based typing. Samples were obtained from the ongoing ImmuneRACE study (first 160 participants) and from 950 to 1,500 subjects provided by 6 global collaborators. A de-identified subject ID, COVID-19 status, age in years and sex were almost always included in the sample metadata. The dataset comprised deeply sampled blood TCRbeta repertoires from subjects exposed to, actively infected with, or recovered from COVID-19. The study at large found these results: Clinical and demographic metadata were provided uncurated, with the amount varying by source and participant.

TCRbeta CDR3 regions were amplified from genomic DNA using the immunoSEQ Assay, a bias-controlled multiplex PCR. On the authors' methods: The number of nucleated cells in each sample was estimated by amplification of reference gene primers within the assay. To quantify the absolute abundance of each unique TCRbeta CDR3 rearrangement, sequence reads were collapsed and filtered. For each sample, productive Simpson clonality was calculated as the square root of Simpson's diversity index across productive rearrangements. TCRdb took over this immuneACCESS table, retaining in-frame rearrangements with V and J assigned. Such tables are incomplete; in checked studies, under half of the missing clones stem from an unresolved V gene, and the remainder is unexplained. V, J and clone size derive from that table, while D and trimming were established from the DNA sequence. A total of around 78,000 clones appear in this sample, approximately 85% of them only once. In total, the top ten clones hold under 55% of the sample.

Each collaborating institution followed its own protocols to collect whole blood in K2EDTA tubes. For TCRbeta analysis, collaborators shipped samples in one of three forms: frozen whole blood, isolated PBMCs, or DNA extracted from either of those sample types. In the case of this clone: Its antigen remains unidentified. The sample holds no much larger clone one base away, and base qualities are not on file.

The receptor was isolated from a human donor in a cohort sampled during active COVID-19. The material sequenced was peripheral blood.

The bases are TGTGCCACCAGCAGGCTAGGCAACACTGAAGCTTTCTTT. This codes for CATSRLGNTEAFF. Recombination linked TRBV15 to TRBJ1-1; no D gene can be assigned with confidence. In the germline V gene (reference sequence), CDR1 corresponds to LNHNV and CDR2 to YYDKDF. Measured from the cysteine to the phenylalanine, the CDR3 is 13 residues long. The read is trimmed to its CDR3 DNA, 39 bases read in frame from base 1. Cut back by 3 bases and 2 bases, the V and J ends lie 7 bases apart.